This TCR beta chain was documented in a study of cytomegalovirus exposure and HLA in healthy donors. This CDR3 region has 15 residues. Germline CDR1 reads LNHDA; CDR2 reads SQIVND (reference sequence). After removal of 8 bases from V and 2 bases from J, the junction contained 7 bases not matched to a gene. With 60 Vbeta and 13 Jbeta primers, the PCR was carried out. TCRdb's copy holds only in-frame clones and misses some; the assay was immunoSEQ multiplex PCR. The table lists more than 150,000 clones, more than 70% of them singletons. The receptor was isolated from a boy younger than 10 in good health and CMV-seronegative. The sequenced sample consisted of PBMCs. J is TRBJ1-1 and V is TRBV19; 11 bases map to TRBD1. This CDR3 is CASDGTGGLNTEAFF. In DNA form, the CDR3 reads TGTGCCAGTGATGGGACAGGGGGTTTAAACACTGAAGCTTTCTTT.